This T cell receptor beta chain was recovered during a study of patients and donors after allogeneic stem cell transplantation. Trimming stripped 7 bases from V and 5 bases from J, with 14 bases between. This CDR3 region has 13 residues. Germline CDR1 reads SNHLY; CDR2 reads FYNNEI. Using its own MiXCR run on the RT-PCR reads, TCRdb lists one record per CDR3 protein. The table records roughly 140,000 distinct CDR3 sequences, over 35% of them present only once. This clonotype has a single count. Input material: blood, either unsorted or a sorted T cell fraction (not recorded which). The chain carries TRBV2 and TRBJ2-5, with unresolved D. This clonotype originated in a human donor who was either an allogeneic HSCT recipient or a stem cell or donor lymphocyte infusion donor (not recorded which). It is not recorded whose cells these are; they may come from a transplant donor. The chain's CDR3 is CASTRRSRETQYF. The CDR3 DNA is TGTGCCAGCACCAGAAGAAGTAGGGAGACCCAGTACTTC.